This is a list of T cell receptor beta chains from one sample in a study of OX40 agonist ivuxolimab in advanced cancers. Using immunoSEQ multiplex PCR, the repertoire was profiled, and TCRdb retains in-frame clones only, with some absent. The sample carries over 20,000 clones, just over 85% recorded once. The sequencing used CD4+ or CD8+ T cells sorted from blood, collected in a trial of the OX40 agonist ivuxolimab. All receptors come from an adult with an advanced solid tumor such as melanoma, head and neck, liver or kidney cancer. Both conserved end residues are part of each CDR3. Each record gives: clone size, J gene, CDR3 length, V gene, D gene, CDR3 DNA, CDR3 protein. The D gene is left open where the match is weak. Only part of the rows carry a size: once, few, many, or a class if the clone is expanded.

few,TRBJ1-1,12,TRBV6-6,-,TGTGCCAGCAGTTACCGGTACACTGAAGCTTTCTTT,CASSYRYTEAFF
-,TRBJ2-4,15,TRBV9,-,TGTGCCAGCAGCGTAGTATGCCTAGCCAAAAACATTCAGTACTTC,CASSVVCLAKNIQYF
-,TRBJ2-2,14,TRBV19,TRBD1,TGTGCCAGTACGGACAGGGGAAACACCGGGGAGCTGTTTTTT,CASTDRGNTGELFF
-,TRBJ2-5,14,TRBV7-9,-,TGTGCCAGCCATGTTGGAGGACCCCAAGAGACCCAGTACTTC,CASHVGGPQETQYF
-,TRBJ2-7,14,TRBV29-1,-,TGCAGCGTTGTCCAAGGACCCAACCTCCACGAGCAGTACTTC,CSVVQGPNLHEQYF
-,TRBJ2-5,17,TRBV7-9,-,TGTGCCAGCAGCCTAAGAACGGGACGGCCGGAACAAGAGACCCAGTACTTC,CASSLRTGRPEQETQYF
few,TRBJ1-1,13,TRBV18,-,TGTGCCAGCTCACCAGAAAGACCGGGTCTCGCTTTCTTT,CASSPERPGLAFF
-,TRBJ2-2,16,TRBV5-1,TRBD1,TGCGCCAGCAGCCAACCGGGACAGGGGGCCGGCGGGGAGCTGTTTTTT,CASSQPGQGAGGELFF
-,TRBJ2-3,16,TRBV4-3,TRBD2,TGCGCCAGCAGCCAAGCGGGACTAGCGAAAACAGATACGCAGTATTTT,CASSQAGLAKTDTQYF
-,TRBJ2-6,14,TRBV18,-,TGTGCCAGCTCTCCCCGTGACGGGGCCAACGTCCTGACTTTC,CASSPRDGANVLTF
-,TRBJ2-1,18,TRBV19,TRBD1,TGTGCCAGTAGTATCCTACCCAGTTTGACAGGGGTGGTCTCTGGGCAGTTCTTC,CASSILPSLTGVVSGQFF
once,TRBJ1-6,16,TRBV11-3,-,TGTGCCAGCAGCTTCCGACAGGCCGGAAAAAATTCACCCCTCCACTTT,CASSFRQAGKNSPLHF
-,TRBJ1-2,15,TRBV19,TRBD1,TGTGCCAGTAGGATCCTGACAGGGGGAGGAGAGGGCTACACCTTC,CASRILTGGGEGYTF